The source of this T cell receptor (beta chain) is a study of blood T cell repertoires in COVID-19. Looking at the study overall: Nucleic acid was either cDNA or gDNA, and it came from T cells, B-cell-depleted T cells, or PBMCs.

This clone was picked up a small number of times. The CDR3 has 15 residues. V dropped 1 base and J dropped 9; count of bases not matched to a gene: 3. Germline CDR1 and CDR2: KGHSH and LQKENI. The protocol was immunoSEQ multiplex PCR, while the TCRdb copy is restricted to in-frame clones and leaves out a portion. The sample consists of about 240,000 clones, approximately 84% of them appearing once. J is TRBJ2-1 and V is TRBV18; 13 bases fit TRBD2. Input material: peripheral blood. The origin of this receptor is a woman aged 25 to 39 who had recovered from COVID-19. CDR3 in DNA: TGTGCCAGCTCACCACAGACTAGCGGGGGGCCTGAGCAGTTCTTC. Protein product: CASSPQTSGGPEQFF. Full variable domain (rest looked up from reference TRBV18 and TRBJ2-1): NAGVMQNPRHLVRRRGQEARLRCSPMKGHSHVYWYRQLPEEGLKFMVYLQKENIIDESGMPKERFSAEFPKEGPSILRIQQVVRGDSAAYFCASSPQTSGGPEQFFGPGTRLTVL.